This T cell receptor (beta chain) originates from a study of PD-L1 blockade in urothelial cancer. Spike-ins of synthetic TCR analog templates went into each PCR. Clones were sequenced by immunoSEQ multiplex PCR, and TCRdb holds only the in-frame ones, with some missing. Among 40,000 or so clones listed, about nine tenths were seen once. The CDR3 has 13 amino acids. Trimming removed 3 bases from V and 0 bases from J, with 8 bases in between. The germline gives CDR1 SQVTM, CDR2 ANQGSEA. Time point in this sample: pretreatment peripheral blood. Specimen: PBMCs, collected around atezolizumab (anti-PD-L1) treatment. This clonotype was sampled from an older woman with urothelial cancer. The J gene is TRBJ1-2, the V gene TRBV29-1; perhaps TRBD1 as D (5 bases). In DNA form, the CDR3 reads TGCAGCGTTGACGGGGGGGCTAACTATGGCTACACCTTC. As protein: CSVDGGANYGYTF. The complete variable domain, with remaining parts taken from reference TRBV29-1 and TRBJ1-2, reads SAVISQKPSRDICQRGTSLTIQCQVDSQVTMMFWYRQQPGQSLTLIATANQGSEATYESGFVIDKFPISRPNLTFSTLTVSNMSPEDSSIYLCSVDGGANYGYTFGSGTRLTVV.